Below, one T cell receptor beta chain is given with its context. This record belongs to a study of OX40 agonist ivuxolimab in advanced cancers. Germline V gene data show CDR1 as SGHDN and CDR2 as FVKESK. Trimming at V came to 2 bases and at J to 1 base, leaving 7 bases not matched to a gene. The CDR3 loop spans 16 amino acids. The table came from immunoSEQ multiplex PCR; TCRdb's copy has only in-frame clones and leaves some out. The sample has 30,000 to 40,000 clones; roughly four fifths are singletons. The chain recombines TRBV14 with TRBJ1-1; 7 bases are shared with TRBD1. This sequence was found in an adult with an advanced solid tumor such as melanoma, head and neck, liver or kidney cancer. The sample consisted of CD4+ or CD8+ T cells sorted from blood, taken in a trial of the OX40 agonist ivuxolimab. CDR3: CASSQFMGQQNTEAFF. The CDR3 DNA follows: TGTGCCAGCAGCCAATTCATGGGACAGCAGAACACTGAAGCTTTCTTT.